Listed below are T cell receptor beta chains from one sample, sequenced in a study of T cells in Graves' hyperthyroidism and ophthalmopathy. Via MiXCR, TCRdb re-called the multiplex PCR reads, giving one row per CDR3 protein. The table has 800,000 or so distinct CDR3 sequences, roughly 37% seen once. Sequenced material: blood. Receptors originate from a man aged 18 to 35 with Graves' hyperthyroidism. Both conserved end residues are part of each CDR3. The D gene is left open where the match is weak. Only part of the rows carry a size: once, few, many, or a class if the clone is expanded.

length,V,D,J,size,DNA,CDR3
14,TRBV10-3,TRBD1,TRBJ1-5,-,TGTGCCAGCACTGGGACAGGGGGCGTTCAGCCCCAGCATTTT,CASTGTGGVQPQHF
14,TRBV19,-,TRBJ2-7,many,TGTGCCAGTAGAGACGGACCGGCCTCCTACGAGCAGTACTTC,CASRDGPASYEQYF
13,TRBV6-5,-,TRBJ1-6,few,TGTGCCAGCAGGGGGAGGGATTGGTCACCCCTCCACTTT,CASRGRDWSPLHF
15,TRBV10-3,-,TRBJ1-6,few,TGTGCCAGCAGTTACCAGGGGCGCGGTAATTCACCCCTCCACTTT,CASSYQGRGNSPLHF
17,TRBV7-9,-,TRBJ1-2,-,TGTGCCAGCAGCCTCGACGGACGGTGGGGCGGGAGCTATGGCTACACCTTC,CASSLDGRWGGSYGYTF
15,TRBV6-1,-,TRBJ2-5,few,TGTGCCAGCAGTGAAGTATGGGTCGCAGGAGAGACCCAGTACTTC,CASSEVWVAGETQYF
15,TRBV7-2,-,TRBJ2-5,few,TGTGCCAGCAGCTTAGTTGTGGGGGCGAAGGAGACCCAGTACTTC,CASSLVVGAKETQYF
15,TRBV7-2,-,TRBJ1-1,many,TGTGCCAGCAGCTTAGTAGCGGGAGGGAACACTGAAGCTTTCTTT,CASSLVAGGNTEAFF
15,TRBV7-3,-,TRBJ2-1,-,TGTGCCAGCAGCTTAACAGGGGCCGGGTTTGATGAGCAGTTCTTC,CASSLTGAGFDEQFF
16,TRBV24-1,TRBD2,TRBJ2-2,many,TGTGCCACCAGCTTAGCGGGAGCCAAGTTGTACGGGGAGCTGTTTTTT,CATSLAGAKLYGELFF
14,TRBV2,-,TRBJ1-2,many,TGTGCCAGCTCCCCGGGGAGGGGAGGCTATGGCTACACCTTC,CASSPGRGGYGYTF
16,TRBV7-9,TRBD1,TRBJ1-6,-,TGTGCCAGCAGCTTAGGCGGGACAGGGTATAATTCACCCCTCCACTTT,CASSLGGTGYNSPLHF
15,TRBV12-3/TRBV12-4,-,TRBJ1-4,-,TGTGCCAGCAGTTTTTCCGCGGCAACTAATGAAAAACTGTTTTTT,CASSFSAATNEKLFF
15,TRBV29-1,-,TRBJ2-5,many,TGCAGCGTTGAAGGGGGGGGCAGGCCGCCAGAGACCCAGTACTTC,CSVEGGGRPPETQYF
13,TRBV29-1,-,TRBJ1-4,many,TGCAGCGTTCAGGTGTGGGATACTGAAAAACTGTTTTTT,CSVQVWDTEKLFF